This passage covers 26 T cell receptor beta chains from one sample sequenced in a study of cytomegalovirus exposure and HLA in healthy donors. 60 Vbeta and 13 Jbeta primers were used in PCR. Produced via immunoSEQ multiplex PCR; TCRdb's table is partial and in-frame only. The repertoire includes approximately 220,000 clones, over 80% of them detected once, and approximately 0.71% sits in the top ten. Sequenced: PBMCs. Source of these receptors: a boy between 2 and 10 years old in good health and CMV-seronegative.

This clone was seen a handful of times. The chain joins TRBV27 to TRBJ2-2; 7 bases align to TRBD1. The germline CDR1 and CDR2 sequences are MNHEY and SMNVEV (reference sequence). V trimming: 3 bases; J trimming: 4 bases; junction bases outside the gene matches: 2. This CDR3 contains 14 residues. The CDR3: CASSFRGRTGELFF. The CDR3 DNA is TGTGCCAGCAGTTTTAGGGGGCGCACCGGGGAGCTGTTTTTT.

V and J are TRBV6-5 and TRBJ2-7; possibly TRBD1 for D (5 bases). The germline CDR1 and CDR2 sequences are MNHEY and SVGAGI. This CDR3 spans 12 amino acids. Trimming stripped 6 bases from V and 4 bases from J, with 10 bases between. The CDR3: CASRPTAYEQYF. The CDR3 DNA reads TGTGCCAGCAGACCGACAGCATACGAGCAGTACTTC.

The V gene is TRBV9, the J gene TRBJ1-5, with TRBD1 as a possible D gene (6 bases). CDR3 length equals 15 residues. Germline CDR1 reads SGDLS; CDR2 reads YYNGEE. V dropped 4 bases and J dropped 4 bases, with 15 bases sitting between them. CDR3 protein: CASSITGRRNQPQHF. Written as DNA, the CDR3 is TGTGCCAGCAGCATTACAGGGCGGCGGAATCAGCCCCAGCATTTT.

V and J are TRBV30 and TRBJ2-7; the match to TRBD2 covers 11 bases. The CDR3 is 16 amino acids. CDR1 is GTSNPN, CDR2 SVGIG, per germline (reference sequence). J was trimmed by 2 bases and V by 0 bases; bases with no gene match: 6. Here the CDR3 DNA reads TGTGCCTGGAGTGTTCTAGCGGGAGGTTCCCCCTACGAGCAGTACTTC. Its translation: CAWSVLAGGSPYEQYF.

In regard to this clone: A junction boundary mismatches the germline segment, possibly from a read error. The chain has TRBV7-7 and TRBJ2-1; D might be TRBD2 (5 bases). The CDR3 spans 15 residues. Germline V gene sequence: CDR1 SSHAT, CDR2 FNYEAQ (reference sequence). This CDR3 is CASSLVASSYNEQFF. As DNA, the CDR3 is TGTGCTAGCAGCTTAGTAGCGTCCTCCTACAATGAGCAGTTCTTC.

This chain uses TRBV4-2 with TRBJ2-1, with a possible D match to TRBD2 (5 bases). The V and J ends lost 0 bases and 4 bases respectively, with 13 bases between them. The V gene's germline CDR1 is LGHNA and CDR2 YNFKEQ. This CDR3 comprises 16 residues. Here the CDR3 reads CASSQEGAWQYNEQFF. CDR3 DNA sequence: TGTGCCAGCAGCCAAGAGGGAGCCTGGCAGTACAATGAGCAGTTCTTC.

V and J are TRBV4-2 and TRBJ2-1; TRBD1 matches 9 bases. This CDR3 spans 16 amino acids. The germline CDR1 and CDR2 sequences are LGHNA and YNFKEQ. V dropped 1 base and J dropped 6; count of bases not matched to a gene: 7. As DNA, the CDR3 is TGTGCCAGCAGCCAAGTGGGACAGGGCCCTTCCAATGAGCAGTTCTTC. The encoded protein is CASSQVGQGPSNEQFF.

The CDR3, as DNA: TGTGCCAGCAGCCTACAGGGGGCGGGGGAAGCTTTCTTT. It yields the protein CASSLQGAGEAFF. This sequence joins TRBV7-8 and TRBJ1-1, with 9 positions matching TRBD1. The CDR3 consists of 13 residues. J lost 8 bases, V lost 5 bases, and 6 bases had no gene match. Germline assignment: CDR1 SGHVS and CDR2 FQNEAQ.

The chain carries TRBV6-5 and TRBJ2-5; 8 nucleotides agree with TRBD1. The J call may be wrong; the DNA end is better matched by TRBJ2-7. Germline V CDR1 and CDR2: MNHEY, SVGAGI. CDR3 length: 14 amino acids. The CDR3 reads CASSYGTGTYEQYF. As DNA, the CDR3 is TGTGCCAGCAGTTACGGGACAGGAACCTACGAGCAGTACTTC.

The gene calls are TRBV9 and TRBJ2-2; 9 bases match TRBD1. The germline CDR1 and CDR2 sequences are SGDLS and YYNGEE. CDR3 length: 16 amino acids. V shed 4 bases and J 4 bases; nucleotides not matched to a gene: 8. The CDR3 sequence: CASSPRWDRATGELFF. CDR3 sequence (DNA): TGTGCCAGCAGCCCACGATGGGACAGGGCCACCGGGGAGCTGTTTTTT. Based on the CDR3 plus reference TRBV9 and TRBJ2-2, the full variable domain is DSGVTQTPKHLITATGQRVTLRCSPRSGDLSVYWYQQSLDQGLQFLIQYYNGEERAKGNILERFSAQQFPDLHSELNLSSLELGDSALYFCASSPRWDRATGELFFGEGSRLTVL.

The V gene is TRBV28, the J gene TRBJ2-1; weak D call: TRBD2 (5 bases). The V gene lost 2 bases and the J gene lost 4 bases, with 12 bases spanning the gap. CDR3 size: 15 residues. Germline V CDR1 and CDR2: MDHEN, SYDVKM. This chain's CDR3 is CASSLAGLEYNEQFF. The CDR3 DNA sequence: TGTGCCAGCAGTTTAGCGGGCCTGGAATACAATGAGCAGTTCTTC. The full variable domain, its missing parts supplied by reference TRBV28 and TRBJ2-1, is DVKVTQSSRYLVKRTGEKVFLECVQDMDHENMFWYRQDPGLGLRLIYFSYDVKMKEKGDIPEGYSVSREKKERFSLILESASTNQTSMYLCASSLAGLEYNEQFFGPGTRLTVL.

V usage is TRBV5-4 and J usage is TRBJ2-7, with 9 bases matching TRBD1. The CDR3 has 14 residues. Germline-derived CDR1 and CDR2 are SGHNT and YYREEE (reference sequence). The V segment lost 3 bases and the J segment 6 bases; nucleotides outside the gene matches: 7. The CDR3 sequence is CASSSTGGKIEQYF. CDR3 bases: TGTGCCAGCAGCTCAACAGGGGGCAAGATCGAGCAGTACTTC. Combining the CDR3 with reference TRBV5-4 and TRBJ2-7 gives the whole variable domain ETGVTQSPTHLIKTRGQQVTLRCSSQSGHNTVSWYQQALGQGPQFIFQYYREEENGRGNFPPRFSGLQFPNYSSELNVNALELDDSALYLCASSSTGGKIEQYFGPGTRLTVT.

The chain uses TRBV5-4 and TRBJ2-7; D perhaps matches TRBD2 (5 bases). V shed 0 bases and J shed 4 bases, with 11 bases lying between them. Germline-derived CDR1 and CDR2 are SGHNT and YYREEE (reference sequence). The CDR3 totals 14 residues. CDR3 nucleotides: TGTGCCAGCAGCTTGGCGGGGAAAAGGTACGAGCAGTACTTC. Translation gives CASSLAGKRYEQYF.

This rearrangement joins TRBV9 to TRBJ1-1; D uncertain. Germline loops: CDR1 SGDLS, CDR2 YYNGEE. V lost 3 bases, J lost 2 bases, and 8 bases lay in between. The CDR3 length is 13 residues. The CDR3 DNA follows: TGTGCCAGCAGCGAGGGAGTAAACACTGAAGCTTTCTTT. It codes for CASSEGVNTEAFF.

The table lists this clone with a count of one. V gene TRBV30 combines with J gene TRBJ2-5, with 9 bases matching TRBD2. V lost 0 bases to trimming and J lost 1 base; unmatched junction nucleotides: 9. Germline V gene data show CDR1 as GTSNPN and CDR2 as SVGIG (reference sequence). The CDR3 consists of 17 residues. CDR3 region: CAWSVLGLAGIQETQYF. CDR3 coding DNA: TGTGCCTGGAGTGTACTTGGTCTAGCGGGGATCCAAGAGACCCAGTACTTC.

This chain links TRBV30 with TRBJ1-1; no definite D call. The V end lost 7 bases, the J end lost 3 bases, and 9 bases lay between the germline ends. This CDR3 has 11 residues. Germline CDR1 and CDR2: GTSNPN and SVGIG (reference sequence). CDR3 sequence: CASVHHTEAFF. CDR3 in DNA: TGTGCCTCCGTACACCACACTGAAGCTTTCTTT.

This clone was counted a single time. The chain couples TRBV6-1 to TRBJ1-1; no reliable D call. Trimming left V 2 bases short and J 5 bases short, with 12 bases between. This CDR3 has 14 amino acids. The germline CDR1 and CDR2 sequences are MNHNS and SASEGT. The CDR3 nucleotides read TGTGCCAGCAGTGAATACGTGGAGGTTACTGAAGCTTTCTTT. It is translated as CASSEYVEVTEAFF.

This chain links TRBV20-1 with TRBJ2-7; D uncertain. The CDR3 runs 11 residues. The germline V gene has CDR1 DFQATT and CDR2 SNEGSKA (reference sequence). Deletions cut 7 bases from V and 7 bases from J, with 14 bases between. The CDR3 here is CSVRDPREQYF. The DNA of the CDR3 is TGCAGTGTCAGAGATCCGAGGGAGCAGTACTTC.

The V and J genes are TRBV14 and TRBJ1-2; tentatively, D is TRBD1 (5 bases). V was pared by 7 bases and J by 10 bases, with 16 bases between. Germline CDR1 is SGHDN and CDR2 is FVKESK. The length of the CDR3 is 12 residues. The CDR3 nucleotides are TGTGCCAGCATTACCAAGGGAGGGGACTACACCTTC. Amino acid sequence: CASITKGGDYTF.

The gene calls are TRBV30 and TRBJ1-2; D is undetermined. Germline V lookup: CDR1 GTSNPN, CDR2 SVGIG (reference sequence). The V end was cut by 2 bases, the J end by 4 bases, with 8 bases between. CDR3 length: 12 residues. CDR3 in amino acids: CAWSIQVYGYTF. The CDR3 DNA reads TGTGCCTGGAGTATCCAGGTCTATGGCTACACCTTC.

The gene calls are TRBV5-1 and TRBJ2-7; TRBD1 aligns across 9 bases. CDR3 length equals 14 residues. The J segment lost 1 base and the V segment lost 3 bases, leaving 2 bases of the junction unmatched. The germline gives CDR1 SGHRS, CDR2 YFSETQ. The CDR3 coding sequence is TGCGCCAGCAGCTGGACAGGGGAATCCTACGAGCAGTACTTC. Residues: CASSWTGESYEQYF. Complete variable domain (other parts from reference TRBV5-1 and TRBJ2-7): KAGVTQTPRYLIKTRGQQVTLSCSPISGHRSVSWYQQTPGQGLQFLFEYFSETQRNKGNFPGRFSGRQFSNSRSEMNVSTLELGDSALYLCASSWTGESYEQYFGPGTRLTVT.

V gene TRBV7-9 combines with J gene TRBJ1-2, with D possibly TRBD1 on 5 matching bases. This CDR3 is 17 amino acids long. Germline V lookup: CDR1 SEHNR, CDR2 FQNEAQ (reference sequence). The V end lost 1 base, the J end lost 0 bases, and 15 bases lay between the germline ends. The CDR3 loop is CASSLDRTFFPNYGYTF. As DNA, the CDR3 is TGTGCCAGCAGCTTAGACCGGACATTTTTTCCTAACTATGGCTACACCTTC.

This clone was seen only a few times. The V call is TRBV5-4, the J call TRBJ1-3, with a weak D call TRBD1 (5 bases). CDR3 length: 13 amino acids. The V gene's germline CDR1 is SGHNT and CDR2 YYREEE (reference sequence). Trimming shortened V by 0 bases and J by 6 bases, and 7 bases separated the two germline ends. CDR3 nucleotide sequence: TGTGCCAGCAGCTTGGCCAGGGAAAACACCATATATTTT. The encoded protein is CASSLARENTIYF.

The DNA of the CDR3 is TGTGCCAGCAGCCCGACAGACGATAATTCACCCCTCCACTTT. It encodes CASSPTDDNSPLHF. J is TRBJ1-6 and V is TRBV27, with a tentative D call TRBD1 (5 bases). Germline V CDR1 and CDR2: MNHEY, SMNVEV (reference sequence). Trimming stripped 6 bases from V and 5 bases from J, with 11 bases between. This CDR3 region has 14 residues.

The chain recombines TRBV10-1 with TRBJ1-6; 8 bases map to TRBD1. The CDR3 is made up of 17 amino acids. V shed 9 bases and J 6 bases; nucleotides not matched to a gene: 16. Germline lookup yields CDR1 WNHNN and CDR2 SYGVQD (reference sequence). CDR3 sequence: CASPVSDRGCLNSPLHF. The CDR3 coding sequence is TGCGCCAGTCCCGTTTCAGACAGGGGCTGTCTTAATTCACCCCTCCACTTT.

This chain joins TRBV5-1 and TRBJ2-2, with D maybe TRBD2 (6 bases). Trimming took off 5 bases at V and 10 bases at J, with 12 bases between the two ends. Per the germline V gene, CDR1 is SGHRS and CDR2 is YFSETQ. This CDR3 spans 12 amino acids. As DNA, the CDR3 is TGCGCCAGCAGGCTGGGGGGAGAGGAGCTGTTTTTT. It specifies CASRLGGEELFF.